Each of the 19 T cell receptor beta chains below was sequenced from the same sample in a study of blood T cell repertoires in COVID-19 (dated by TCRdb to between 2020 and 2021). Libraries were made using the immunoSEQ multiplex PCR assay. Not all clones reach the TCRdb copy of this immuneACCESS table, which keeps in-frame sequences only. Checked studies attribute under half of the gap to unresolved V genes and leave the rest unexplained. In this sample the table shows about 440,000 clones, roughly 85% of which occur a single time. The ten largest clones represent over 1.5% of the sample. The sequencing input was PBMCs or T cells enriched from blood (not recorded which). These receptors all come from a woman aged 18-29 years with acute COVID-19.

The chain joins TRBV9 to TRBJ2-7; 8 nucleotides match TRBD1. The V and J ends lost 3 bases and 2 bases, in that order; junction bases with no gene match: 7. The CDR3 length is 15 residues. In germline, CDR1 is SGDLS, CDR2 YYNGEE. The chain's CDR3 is CASSATPTGAYEQYF. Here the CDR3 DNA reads TGTGCCAGCAGCGCTACACCGACAGGGGCCTACGAGCAGTACTTC.

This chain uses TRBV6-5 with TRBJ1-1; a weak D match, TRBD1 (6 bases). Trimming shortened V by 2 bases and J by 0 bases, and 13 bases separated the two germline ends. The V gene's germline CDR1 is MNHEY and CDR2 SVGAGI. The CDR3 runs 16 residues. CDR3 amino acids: CASSYISQGMNTEAFF. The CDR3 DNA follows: TGTGCCAGCAGTTACATTTCTCAGGGGATGAACACTGAAGCTTTCTTT.

DNA for the CDR3: TGCGCCAGCAGCGGAGGAACCCTAGGAACCTATAATTCACCCCTCCACTTT. Its protein product is CASSGGTLGTYNSPLHF. J is TRBJ1-6 and V is TRBV5-1; unclear D gene. Looked up from germline, CDR1 is SGHRS and CDR2 is YFSETQ. The CDR3 sequence is 17 residues long. The V end lost 4 bases, the J end lost 2 bases, and 16 bases lay between the germline ends. Supplemented by reference TRBV5-1 and TRBJ1-6, the full variable domain reads KAGVTQTPRYLIKTRGQQVTLSCSPISGHRSVSWYQQTPGQGLQFLFEYFSETQRNKGNFPGRFSGRQFSNSRSEMNVSTLELGDSALYLCASSGGTLGTYNSPLHFGNGTRLTVT.

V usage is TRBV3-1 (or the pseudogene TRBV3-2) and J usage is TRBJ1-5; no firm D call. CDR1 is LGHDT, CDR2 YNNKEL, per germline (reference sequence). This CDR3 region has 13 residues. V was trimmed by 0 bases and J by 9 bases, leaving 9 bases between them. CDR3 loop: CASSQERGLPQHF. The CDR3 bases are TGTGCCAGCAGCCAAGAAAGAGGACTGCCCCAGCATTTT.

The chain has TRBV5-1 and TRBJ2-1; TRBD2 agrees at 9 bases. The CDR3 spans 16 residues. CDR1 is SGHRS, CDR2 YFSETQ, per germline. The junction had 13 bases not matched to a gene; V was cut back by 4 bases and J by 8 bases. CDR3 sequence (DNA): TGCGCCAGCAGCCAGTCTAGCGGGGTAATTAGCCATGAGCAGTTCTTC. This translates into CASSQSSGVISHEQFF.

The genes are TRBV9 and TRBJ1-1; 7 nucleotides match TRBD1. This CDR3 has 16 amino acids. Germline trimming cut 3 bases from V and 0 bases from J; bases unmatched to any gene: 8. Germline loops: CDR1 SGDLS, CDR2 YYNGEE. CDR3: CASSGQTGRLNTEAFF. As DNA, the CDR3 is TGTGCCAGCAGCGGCCAGACAGGGAGGTTGAACACTGAAGCTTTCTTT. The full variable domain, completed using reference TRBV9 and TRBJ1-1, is DSGVTQTPKHLITATGQRVTLRCSPRSGDLSVYWYQQSLDQGLQFLIQYYNGEERAKGNILERFSAQQFPDLHSELNLSSLELGDSALYFCASSGQTGRLNTEAFFGQGTRLTVV.

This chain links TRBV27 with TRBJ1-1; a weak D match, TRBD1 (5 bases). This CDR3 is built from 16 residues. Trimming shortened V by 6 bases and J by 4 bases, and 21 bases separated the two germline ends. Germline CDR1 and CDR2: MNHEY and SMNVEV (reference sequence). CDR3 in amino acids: CASRGEVSGRVTEAFF. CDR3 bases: TGTGCCAGCAGGGGGGAGGTTTCGGGGCGTGTCACTGAAGCTTTCTTT.

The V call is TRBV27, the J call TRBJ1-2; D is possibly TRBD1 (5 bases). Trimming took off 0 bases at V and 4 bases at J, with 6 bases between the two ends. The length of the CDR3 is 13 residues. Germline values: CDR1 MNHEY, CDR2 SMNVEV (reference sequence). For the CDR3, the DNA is TGTGCCAGCAGTTTATCCACAGGCTATGGCTACACCTTC. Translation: CASSLSTGYGYTF.

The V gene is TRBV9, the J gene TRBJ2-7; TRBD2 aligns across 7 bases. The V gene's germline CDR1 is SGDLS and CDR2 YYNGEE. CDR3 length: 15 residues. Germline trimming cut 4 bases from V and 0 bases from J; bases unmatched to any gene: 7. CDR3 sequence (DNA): TGTGCCAGCAGCACTGCTAGCGGACTCTCCTACGAGCAGTACTTC. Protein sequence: CASSTASGLSYEQYF.

The CDR3 here is CASSDPGYGAAFF. In DNA, the CDR3 is TGTGCCAGCAGTGATCCCGGGTATGGGGCGGCTTTCTTT. V gene TRBV25-1 combines with J gene TRBJ1-1; D possibly corresponds to TRBD1 (5 bases). The CDR3 sequence is 13 residues long. V was trimmed by 3 bases and J by 11 bases, leaving 16 bases between them. Germline CDR1 is MGHDK and CDR2 is SYGVNS.

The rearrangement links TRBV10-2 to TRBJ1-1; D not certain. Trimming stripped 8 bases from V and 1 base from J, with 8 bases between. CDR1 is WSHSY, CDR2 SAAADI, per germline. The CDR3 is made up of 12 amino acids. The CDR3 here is CASSSGNTEAFF. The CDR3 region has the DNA TGCGCCAGCTCTTCAGGGAACACTGAAGCTTTCTTT.

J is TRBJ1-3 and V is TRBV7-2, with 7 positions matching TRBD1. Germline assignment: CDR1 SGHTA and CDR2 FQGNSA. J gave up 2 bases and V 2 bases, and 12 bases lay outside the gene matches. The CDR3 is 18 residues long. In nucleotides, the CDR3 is TGTGCCAGCAGCTTAAGACCGAACGACAGGGTCGCTGGAAACACCATATATTTT. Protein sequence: CASSLRPNDRVAGNTIYF.

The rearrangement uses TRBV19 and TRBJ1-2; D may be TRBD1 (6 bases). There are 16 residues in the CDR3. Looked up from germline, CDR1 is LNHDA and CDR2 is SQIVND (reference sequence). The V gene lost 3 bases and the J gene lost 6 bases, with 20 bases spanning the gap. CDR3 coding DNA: TGTGCCAGTAGTATCAAAGGGGGAGCACGTGGCGATGGCTACACCTTC. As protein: CASSIKGGARGDGYTF.

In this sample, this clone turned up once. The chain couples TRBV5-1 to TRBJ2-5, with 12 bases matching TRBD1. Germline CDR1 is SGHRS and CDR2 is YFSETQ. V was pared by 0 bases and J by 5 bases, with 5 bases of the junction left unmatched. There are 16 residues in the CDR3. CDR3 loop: CASSLDGTGGWETQYF. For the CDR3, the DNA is TGCGCCAGCAGCTTGGATGGGACAGGGGGCTGGGAGACCCAGTACTTC.

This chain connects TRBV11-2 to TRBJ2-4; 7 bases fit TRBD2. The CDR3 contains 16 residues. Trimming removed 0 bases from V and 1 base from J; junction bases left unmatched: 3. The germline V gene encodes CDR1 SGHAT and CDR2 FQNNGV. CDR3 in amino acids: CASSLEYGGAKNIQYF. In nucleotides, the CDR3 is TGTGCCAGCAGCTTAGAGTACGGGGGGGCCAAAAACATTCAGTACTTC.

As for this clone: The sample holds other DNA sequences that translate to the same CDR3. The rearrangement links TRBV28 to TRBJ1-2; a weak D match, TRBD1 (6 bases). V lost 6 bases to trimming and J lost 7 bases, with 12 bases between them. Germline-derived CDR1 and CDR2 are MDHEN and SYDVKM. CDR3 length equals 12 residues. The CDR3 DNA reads TGTGCCAGCAGCACAGGGAGCAGTGGCTACACCTTC. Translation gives CASSTGSSGYTF.

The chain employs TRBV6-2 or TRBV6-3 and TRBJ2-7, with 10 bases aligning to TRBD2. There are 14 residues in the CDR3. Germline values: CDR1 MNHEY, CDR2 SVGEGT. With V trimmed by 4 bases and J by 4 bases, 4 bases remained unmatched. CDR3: CASSSSGRPYEQYF. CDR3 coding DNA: TGTGCCAGCAGTTCTAGCGGGAGACCTTACGAGCAGTACTTC.

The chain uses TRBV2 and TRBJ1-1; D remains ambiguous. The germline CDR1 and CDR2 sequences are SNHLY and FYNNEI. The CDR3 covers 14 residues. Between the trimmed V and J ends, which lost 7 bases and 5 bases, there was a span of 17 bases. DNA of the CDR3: TGTGCCAGCACCCGGGGTCCACTTCGAACTGAAGCTTTCTTT. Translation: CASTRGPLRTEAFF.

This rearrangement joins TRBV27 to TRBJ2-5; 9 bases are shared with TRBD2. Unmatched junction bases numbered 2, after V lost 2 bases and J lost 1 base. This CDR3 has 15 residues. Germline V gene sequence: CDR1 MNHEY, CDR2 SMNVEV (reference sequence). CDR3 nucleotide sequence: TGTGCCAGCAGTTTAAGCGGGGGGATCCAAGAGACCCAGTACTTC. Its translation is CASSLSGGIQETQYF.